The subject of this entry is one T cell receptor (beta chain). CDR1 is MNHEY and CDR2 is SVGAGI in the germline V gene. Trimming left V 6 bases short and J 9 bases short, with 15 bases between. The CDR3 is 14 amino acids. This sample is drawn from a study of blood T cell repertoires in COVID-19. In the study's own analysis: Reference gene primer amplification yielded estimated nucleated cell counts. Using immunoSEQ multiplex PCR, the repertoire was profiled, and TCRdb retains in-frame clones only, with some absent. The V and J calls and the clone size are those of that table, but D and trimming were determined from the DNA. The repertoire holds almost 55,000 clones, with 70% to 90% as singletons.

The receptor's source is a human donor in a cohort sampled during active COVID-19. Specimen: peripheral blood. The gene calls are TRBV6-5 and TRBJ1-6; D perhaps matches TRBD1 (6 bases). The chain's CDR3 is CASRNREKISPLHF. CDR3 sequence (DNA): TGTGCCAGCAGGAACAGGGAGAAGATTTCACCCCTCCACTTT.